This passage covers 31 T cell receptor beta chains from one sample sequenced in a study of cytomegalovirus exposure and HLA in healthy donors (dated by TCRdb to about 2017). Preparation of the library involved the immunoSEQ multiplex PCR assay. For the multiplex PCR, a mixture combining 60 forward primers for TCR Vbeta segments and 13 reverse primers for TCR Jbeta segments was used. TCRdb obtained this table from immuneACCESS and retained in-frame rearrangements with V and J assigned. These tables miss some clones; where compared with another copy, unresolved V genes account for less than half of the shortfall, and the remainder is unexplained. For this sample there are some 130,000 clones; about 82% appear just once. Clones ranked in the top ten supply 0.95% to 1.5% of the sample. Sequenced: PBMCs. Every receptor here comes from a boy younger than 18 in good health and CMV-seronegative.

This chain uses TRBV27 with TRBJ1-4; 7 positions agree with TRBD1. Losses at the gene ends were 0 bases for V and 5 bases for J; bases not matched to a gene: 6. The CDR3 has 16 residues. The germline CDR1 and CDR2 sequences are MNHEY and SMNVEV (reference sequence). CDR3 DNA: TGTGCCAGCAGTTTATCAGGGACAGATACCAATGAAAAACTGTTTTTT. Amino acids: CASSLSGTDTNEKLFF. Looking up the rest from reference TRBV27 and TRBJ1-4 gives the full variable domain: EAQVTQNPRYLITVTGKKLTVTCSQNMNHEYMSWYRQDPGLGLRQIYYSMNVEVTDKGDVPEGYKVSRKEKRNFPLILESPSPNQTSLYFCASSLSGTDTNEKLFFGSGTQLSVL.

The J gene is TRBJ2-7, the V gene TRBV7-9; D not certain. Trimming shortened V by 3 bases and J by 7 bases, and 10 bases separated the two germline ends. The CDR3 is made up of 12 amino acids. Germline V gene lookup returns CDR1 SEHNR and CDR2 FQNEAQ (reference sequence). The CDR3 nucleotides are TGTGCCAGCAGCTTGGCCTCGAGGGAGCAGTACTTC. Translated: CASSLASREQYF. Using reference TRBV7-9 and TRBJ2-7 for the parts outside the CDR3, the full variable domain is DTGVSQNPRHKITKRGQNVTFRCDPISEHNRLYWYRQTLGQGPEFLTYFQNEAQLEKSRLLSDRFSAERPKGSFSTLEIQRTEQGDSAMYLCASSLASREQYFGPGTRLTVT.

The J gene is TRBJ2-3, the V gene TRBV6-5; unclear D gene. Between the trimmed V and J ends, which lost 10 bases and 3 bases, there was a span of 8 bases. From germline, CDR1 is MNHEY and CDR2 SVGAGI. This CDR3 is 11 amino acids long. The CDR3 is CATQKTDTQYF. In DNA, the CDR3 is TGTGCCACCCAGAAAACAGATACGCAGTATTTT.

CDR3 coding DNA: TGTGCCAGCAGCCGGTGGCGGACTACCAATGAGCAGTTCTTC. This sequence encodes CASSRWRTTNEQFF. The V gene is TRBV5-4, the J gene TRBJ2-1; tentatively, D is TRBD2 (6 bases). The germline CDR1 and CDR2 sequences are SGHNT and YYREEE (reference sequence). V lost 4 bases, J lost 6 bases, and 14 bases lay in between. CDR3 length: 14 amino acids.

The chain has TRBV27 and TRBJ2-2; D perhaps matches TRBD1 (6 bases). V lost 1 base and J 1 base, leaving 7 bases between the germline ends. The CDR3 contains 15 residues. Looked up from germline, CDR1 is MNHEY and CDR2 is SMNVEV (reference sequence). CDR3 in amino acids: CASSLLGQNTGELFF. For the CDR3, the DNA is TGTGCCAGCAGTTTATTGGGACAGAACACCGGGGAGCTGTTTTTT.

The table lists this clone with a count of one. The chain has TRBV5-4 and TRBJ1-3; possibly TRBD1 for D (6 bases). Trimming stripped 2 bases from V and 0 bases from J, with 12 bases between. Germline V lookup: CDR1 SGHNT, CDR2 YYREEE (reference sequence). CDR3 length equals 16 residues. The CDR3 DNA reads TGTGCCAGCAGCTTAACTGCAGGGGCCTCTGGAAACACCATATATTTT. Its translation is CASSLTAGASGNTIYF. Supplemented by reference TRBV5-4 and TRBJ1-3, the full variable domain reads ETGVTQSPTHLIKTRGQQVTLRCSSQSGHNTVSWYQQALGQGPQFIFQYYREEENGRGNFPPRFSGLQFPNYSSELNVNALELDDSALYLCASSLTAGASGNTIYFGEGSWLTVV.

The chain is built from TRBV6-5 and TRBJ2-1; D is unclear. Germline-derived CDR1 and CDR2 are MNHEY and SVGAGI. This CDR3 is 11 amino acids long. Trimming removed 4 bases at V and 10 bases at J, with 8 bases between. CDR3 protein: CASSSLYEQFF. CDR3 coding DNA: TGTGCCAGCAGTTCCCTCTACGAGCAGTTCTTC.

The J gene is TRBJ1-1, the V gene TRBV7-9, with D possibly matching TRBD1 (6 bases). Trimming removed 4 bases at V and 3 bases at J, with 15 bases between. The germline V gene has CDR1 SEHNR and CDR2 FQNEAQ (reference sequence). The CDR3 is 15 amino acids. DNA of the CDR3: TGTGCCAGCAGCTGGGTCTCAGGGGACGACACTGAAGCTTTCTTT. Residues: CASSWVSGDDTEAFF.

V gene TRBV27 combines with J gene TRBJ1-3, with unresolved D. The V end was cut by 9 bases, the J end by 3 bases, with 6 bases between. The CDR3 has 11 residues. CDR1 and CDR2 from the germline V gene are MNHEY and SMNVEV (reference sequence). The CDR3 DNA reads TGTGCCAGGACAAATGGAAACACCATATATTTT. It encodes CARTNGNTIYF.

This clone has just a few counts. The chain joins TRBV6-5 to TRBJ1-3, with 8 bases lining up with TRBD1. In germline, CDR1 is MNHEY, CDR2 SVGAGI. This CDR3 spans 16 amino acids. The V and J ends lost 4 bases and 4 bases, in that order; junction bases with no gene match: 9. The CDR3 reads CASSFGQGLSGNTIYF. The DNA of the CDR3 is TGTGCCAGCAGTTTTGGACAGGGACTCTCCGGAAACACCATATATTTT.

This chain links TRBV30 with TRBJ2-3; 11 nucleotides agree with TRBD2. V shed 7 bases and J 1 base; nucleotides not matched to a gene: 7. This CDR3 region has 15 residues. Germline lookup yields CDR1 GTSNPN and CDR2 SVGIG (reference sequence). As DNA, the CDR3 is TGTGCCTTGACAGAGACTAGCGGGGGCACAGATACGCAGTATTTT. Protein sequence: CALTETSGGTDTQYF.

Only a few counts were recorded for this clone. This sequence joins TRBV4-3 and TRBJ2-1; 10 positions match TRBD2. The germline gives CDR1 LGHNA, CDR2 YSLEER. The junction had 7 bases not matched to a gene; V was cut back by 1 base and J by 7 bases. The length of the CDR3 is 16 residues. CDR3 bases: TGCGCCAGCAGCCAAGGCCCGGGACTAGCGCGGAATGAGCAGTTCTTC. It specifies CASSQGPGLARNEQFF.

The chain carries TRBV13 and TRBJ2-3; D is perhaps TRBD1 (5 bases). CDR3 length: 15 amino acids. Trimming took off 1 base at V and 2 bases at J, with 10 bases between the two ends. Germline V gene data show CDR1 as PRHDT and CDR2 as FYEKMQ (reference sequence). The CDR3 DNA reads TGTGCCAGCAGCTTAGAACAGGATCCCACAGATACGCAGTATTTT. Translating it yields CASSLEQDPTDTQYF.

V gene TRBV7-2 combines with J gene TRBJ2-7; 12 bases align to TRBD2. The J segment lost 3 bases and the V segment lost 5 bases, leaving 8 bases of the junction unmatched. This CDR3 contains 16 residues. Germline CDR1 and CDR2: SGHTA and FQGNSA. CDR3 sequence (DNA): TGTGCCAGCAGCCCAGGACTAGCGGGGTCCCTCTACGAGCAGTACTTC. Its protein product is CASSPGLAGSLYEQYF. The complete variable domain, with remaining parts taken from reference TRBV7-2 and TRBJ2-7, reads GAGVSQSPSNKVTEKGKDVELRCDPISGHTALYWYRQSLGQGLEFLIYFQGNSAPDKSGLPSDRFSAERTGGSVSTLTIQRTQQEDSAVYLCASSPGLAGSLYEQYFGPGTRLTVT.

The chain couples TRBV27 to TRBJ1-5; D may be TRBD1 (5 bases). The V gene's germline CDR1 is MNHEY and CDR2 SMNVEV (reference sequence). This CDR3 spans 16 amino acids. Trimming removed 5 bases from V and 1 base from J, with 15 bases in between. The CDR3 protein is CASSPAGRSSNQPQHF. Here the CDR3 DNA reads TGTGCCAGCAGTCCAGCAGGGAGGTCGAGCAATCAGCCCCAGCATTTT.

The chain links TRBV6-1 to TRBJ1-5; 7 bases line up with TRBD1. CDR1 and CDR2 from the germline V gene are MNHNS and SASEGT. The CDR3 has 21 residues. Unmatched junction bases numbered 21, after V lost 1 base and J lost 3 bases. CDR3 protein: CASSEGRVGVATGKTNQPQHF. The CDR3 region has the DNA TGTGCCAGCAGTGAAGGAAGGGTGGGGGTAGCGACAGGGAAGACCAATCAGCCCCAGCATTTT.

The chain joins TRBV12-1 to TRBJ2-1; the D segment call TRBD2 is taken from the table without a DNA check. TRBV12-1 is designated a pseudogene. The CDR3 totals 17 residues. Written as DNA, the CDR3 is TGTGCCAGCAGCTGCGGACTAGCGGAGACCCCCGGTTATGAGCAGTTCTTC. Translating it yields CASSCGLAETPGYEQFF.

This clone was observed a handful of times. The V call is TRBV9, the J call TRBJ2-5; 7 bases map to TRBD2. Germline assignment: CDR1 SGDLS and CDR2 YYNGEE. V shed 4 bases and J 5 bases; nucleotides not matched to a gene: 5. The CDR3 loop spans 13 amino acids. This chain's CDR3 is CASSLSGRETQYF. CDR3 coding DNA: TGTGCCAGCAGCCTTAGCGGGCGGGAGACCCAGTACTTC.

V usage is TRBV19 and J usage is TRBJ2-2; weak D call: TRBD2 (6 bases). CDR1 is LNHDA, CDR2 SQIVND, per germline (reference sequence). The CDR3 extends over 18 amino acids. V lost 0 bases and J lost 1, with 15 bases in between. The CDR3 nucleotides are TGTGCCAGTAGTATAGATCCCGGGGGTACTCTGAACACCGGGGAGCTGTTTTTT. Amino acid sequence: CASSIDPGGTLNTGELFF. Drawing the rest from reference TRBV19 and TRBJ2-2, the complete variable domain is DGGITQSPKYLFRKEGQNVTLSCEQNLNHDAMYWYRQDPGQGLRLIYYSQIVNDFQKGDIAEGYSVSREKKESFPLTVTSAQKNPTAFYLCASSIDPGGTLNTGELFFGEGSRLTVL.

The CDR3 DNA follows: TGCAGTGCCGGTGGGGCGTATGGCTACACCTTC. Amino acid sequence: CSAGGAYGYTF. This chain uses TRBV20-1 with TRBJ1-2; TRBD1 might be the D (5 bases). Trimming removed 6 bases from V and 5 bases from J, with 10 bases in between. The CDR3 has 11 amino acids. Per the germline V gene, CDR1 is DFQATT and CDR2 is SNEGSKA (reference sequence).

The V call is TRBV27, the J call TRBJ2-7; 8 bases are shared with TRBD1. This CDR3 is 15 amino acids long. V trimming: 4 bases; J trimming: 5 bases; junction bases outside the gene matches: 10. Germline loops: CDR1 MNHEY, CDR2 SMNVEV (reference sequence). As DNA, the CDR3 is TGTGCCAGCAGTTCGACAGGGGACGCAGGACACGAGCAGTACTTC. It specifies CASSSTGDAGHEQYF.

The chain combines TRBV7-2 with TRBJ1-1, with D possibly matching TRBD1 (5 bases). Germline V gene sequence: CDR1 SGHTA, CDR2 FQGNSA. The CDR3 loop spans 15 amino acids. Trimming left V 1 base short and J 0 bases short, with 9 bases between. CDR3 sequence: CASSLDGGVNTEAFF. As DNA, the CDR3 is TGTGCCAGCAGCTTAGACGGAGGGGTGAACACTGAAGCTTTCTTT. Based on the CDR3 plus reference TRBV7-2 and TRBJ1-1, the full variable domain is GAGVSQSPSNKVTEKGKDVELRCDPISGHTALYWYRQSLGQGLEFLIYFQGNSAPDKSGLPSDRFSAERTGGSVSTLTIQRTQQEDSAVYLCASSLDGGVNTEAFFGQGTRLTVV.

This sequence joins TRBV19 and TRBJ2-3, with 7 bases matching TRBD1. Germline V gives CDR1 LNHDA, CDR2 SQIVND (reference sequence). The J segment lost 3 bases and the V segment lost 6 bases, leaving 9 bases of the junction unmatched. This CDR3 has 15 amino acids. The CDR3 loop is CASSPPRQGTDTQYF. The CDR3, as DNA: TGTGCCAGTAGCCCGCCCCGACAGGGTACAGATACGCAGTATTTT.

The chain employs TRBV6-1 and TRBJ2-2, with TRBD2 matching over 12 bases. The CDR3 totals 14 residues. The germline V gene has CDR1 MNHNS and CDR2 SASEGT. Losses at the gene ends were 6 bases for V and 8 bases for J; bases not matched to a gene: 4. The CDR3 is CASSPSGGEGELFF. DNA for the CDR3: TGTGCCAGCAGCCCTAGCGGGGGGGAGGGGGAGCTGTTTTTT.

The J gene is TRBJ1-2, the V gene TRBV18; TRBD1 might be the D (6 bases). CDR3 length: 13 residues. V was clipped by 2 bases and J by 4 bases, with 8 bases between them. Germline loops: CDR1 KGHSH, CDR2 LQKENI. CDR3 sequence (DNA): TGTGCCAGCTCACCAGAGACAGGCTATGGCTACACCTTC. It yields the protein CASSPETGYGYTF.

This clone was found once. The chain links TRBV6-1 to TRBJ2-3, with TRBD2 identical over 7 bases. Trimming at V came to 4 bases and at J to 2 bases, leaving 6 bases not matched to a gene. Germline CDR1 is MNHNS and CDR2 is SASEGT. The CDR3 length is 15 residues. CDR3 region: CASSAPGGVTDTQYF. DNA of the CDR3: TGTGCCAGCAGTGCACCGGGGGGAGTCACAGATACGCAGTATTTT.

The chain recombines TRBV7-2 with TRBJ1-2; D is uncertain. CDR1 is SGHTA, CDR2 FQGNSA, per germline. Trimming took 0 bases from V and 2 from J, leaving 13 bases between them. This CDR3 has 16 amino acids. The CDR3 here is CASSLAWAGLNYGYTF. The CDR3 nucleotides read TGTGCCAGCAGCTTAGCGTGGGCAGGCCTGAACTATGGCTACACCTTC.

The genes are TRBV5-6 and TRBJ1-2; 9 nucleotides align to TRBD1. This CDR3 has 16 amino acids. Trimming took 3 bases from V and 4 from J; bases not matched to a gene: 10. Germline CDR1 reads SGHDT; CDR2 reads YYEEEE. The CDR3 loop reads CASSSKDRGHRYGYTF. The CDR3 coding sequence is TGTGCCAGCAGCTCGAAGGACAGGGGACATCGCTATGGCTACACCTTC.

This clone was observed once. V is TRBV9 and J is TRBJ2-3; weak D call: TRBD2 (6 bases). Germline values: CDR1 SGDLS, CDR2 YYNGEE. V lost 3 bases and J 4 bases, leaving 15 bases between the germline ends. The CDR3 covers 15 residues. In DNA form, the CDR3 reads TGTGCCAGCAGCGCCCGACCCGGCGGGGCAGATACGCAGTATTTT. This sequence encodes CASSARPGGADTQYF.

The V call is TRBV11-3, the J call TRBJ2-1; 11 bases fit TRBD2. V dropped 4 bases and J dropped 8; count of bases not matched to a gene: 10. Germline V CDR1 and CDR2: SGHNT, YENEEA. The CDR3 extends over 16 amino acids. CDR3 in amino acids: CASSWLGSGRADEQFF. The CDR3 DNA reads TGTGCCAGCAGCTGGCTTGGTAGCGGGAGGGCTGATGAGCAGTTCTTC.

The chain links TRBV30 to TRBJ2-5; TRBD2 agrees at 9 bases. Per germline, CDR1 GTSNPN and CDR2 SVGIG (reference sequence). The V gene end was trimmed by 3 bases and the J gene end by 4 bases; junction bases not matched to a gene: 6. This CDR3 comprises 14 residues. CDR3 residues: CAWRVAGVPETQYF. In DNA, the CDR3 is TGTGCCTGGAGGGTAGCGGGAGTTCCAGAGACCCAGTACTTC.